The entry below gives a single T cell receptor (beta chain) sequence along with its context. The V end was cut by 3 bases, the J end by 0 bases, with 5 bases between. The germline V gene has CDR1 SEHNR and CDR2 FQNEAQ (reference sequence). The CDR3 is 13 amino acids. This sample is drawn from a study of OX40 agonist ivuxolimab in advanced cancers. TCRdb keeps only in-frame clones here, not all; method: immunoSEQ multiplex PCR. This sample has about 20,000 clones, with roughly 83% found just once. The source of this sequence is an adult with an advanced solid tumor such as melanoma, head and neck, liver or kidney cancer. The chain uses TRBV7-9 and TRBJ1-2; unclear D gene. Sequenced here: CD4+ or CD8+ T cells sorted from blood, sampled in a trial of the OX40 agonist ivuxolimab. CDR3 bases: TGTGCCAGCAGCTTTGAATCTAACTATGGCTACACCTTC. Translating gives CASSFESNYGYTF.